Below, 32 T cell receptor beta chains from the same sample are listed, as sequenced in a study of CD8 T cells in Susac syndrome. RNA totalling about 0.45 to 1 ug underwent reverse transcription with random hexamers. One entry per CDR3 protein, called by TCRdb with MiXCR from the immunoSEQ multiplex PCR reads. Of 150,000 to 200,000 distinct CDR3 sequences in the sample, around 94% are singletons; the top ten hold roughly 0.15%. The specimen sequenced was CD4+ T cells from PBMCs. Receptors were obtained from a human donor in good health.

J is TRBJ1-2 and V is TRBV20-1; D possibly corresponds to TRBD1 (6 bases). The CDR3 loop spans 14 amino acids. CDR1 DFQATT and CDR2 SNEGSKA come from the germline V gene (reference sequence). Trimming stripped 5 bases from V and 0 bases from J, with 13 bases between. CDR3 sequence: CSAPDRLANYGYTF. The CDR3 DNA reads as TGCAGTGCTCCGGACAGACTAGCTAACTATGGCTACACCTTC.

The gene calls are TRBV20-1 and TRBJ2-5, with TRBD2 matching over 7 bases. Trimming took 0 bases from V and 5 from J; bases not matched to a gene: 9. CDR3 length: 15 amino acids. Germline lookup yields CDR1 DFQATT and CDR2 SNEGSKA (reference sequence). CDR3 DNA: TGCAGTGCTAGAGATCCCCAGCGGGGAGGGGAGACCCAGTACTTC. Translating gives CSARDPQRGGETQYF.

The chain employs TRBV27 and TRBJ2-7, with TRBD1 matching 7 bases. This CDR3 is 15 amino acids long. V was pared by 6 bases and J by 2 bases, with 10 bases of the junction left unmatched. Germline assignment: CDR1 MNHEY and CDR2 SMNVEV (reference sequence). The CDR3 sequence is CASRPQDRLAYEQYF. In nucleotides, the CDR3 is TGTGCCAGCAGACCTCAGGACAGGCTCGCCTACGAGCAGTACTTC.

This rearrangement joins TRBV4-3 to TRBJ2-1; D perhaps matches TRBD2 (6 bases). The CDR3 is 19 residues long. Per the germline V gene, CDR1 is LGHNA and CDR2 is YSLEER. The V end lost 1 base, the J end lost 3 bases, and 22 bases lay between the germline ends. The CDR3 nucleotides are TGCGCCAGCAGCCAAGGAGTCCCCTCAACAACGGGGGACTACAATGAGCAGTTCTTC. It specifies CASSQGVPSTTGDYNEQFF.

The chain links TRBV20-1 to TRBJ2-1, with 9 bases aligning to TRBD1. The CDR3 loop spans 14 amino acids. Losses at the gene ends were 3 bases for V and 8 bases for J; bases not matched to a gene: 8. Per germline, CDR1 DFQATT and CDR2 SNEGSKA (reference sequence). CDR3 sequence: CSASRQGETDEQFF. Here the CDR3 DNA reads TGCAGTGCTAGTAGACAGGGGGAGACGGATGAGCAGTTCTTC.

DNA of the CDR3: TGCGCCAGCAGCCAAGAGGGGACGGGGGTCCACGAGCAGTACTTC. Its translation: CASSQEGTGVHEQYF. The genes are TRBV4-3 and TRBJ2-7; the D gene is possibly TRBD2 (6 bases). V lost 0 bases to trimming and J lost 5 bases, with 14 bases between them. Germline V gene sequence: CDR1 LGHNA, CDR2 YSLEER. CDR3 length equals 15 residues.

The J gene is TRBJ1-2, the V gene TRBV29-1; the D gene is possibly TRBD1 (5 bases). The V gene's germline CDR1 is SQVTM and CDR2 ANQGSEA. The ends were cut back, 0 bases at V and 1 base at J, with 9 bases in the middle. The CDR3 runs to 14 residues. CDR3 residues: CSVEDRGGNYGYTF. The CDR3 DNA sequence: TGCAGCGTTGAAGATCGGGGCGGTAACTATGGCTACACCTTC.

This sequence joins TRBV12-3 or TRBV12-4 and TRBJ2-2, with no clear D. The V gene lost 3 bases and the J gene lost 6 bases, with 14 bases spanning the gap. This CDR3 comprises 15 residues. CDR3 in DNA: TGTGCCAGCAGTTTCAGGAGTGGTGGGGCCGGGGAGCTGTTTTTT. Translation: CASSFRSGGAGELFF.

V usage is TRBV6-6 and J usage is TRBJ2-7; 9 bases are shared with TRBD1. Germline CDR1 and CDR2: MNHNY and SVGAGI (reference sequence). The CDR3 loop spans 14 amino acids. Trimming removed 2 bases from V and 5 bases from J; junction bases left unmatched: 4. The CDR3 is CASSYPDRGDEQYF. The CDR3 DNA is TGTGCCAGCAGTTACCCGGACAGGGGAGACGAGCAGTACTTC.

This clonotype was detected once. The chain is built from TRBV7-9 and TRBJ2-7, with TRBD1 identical over 10 bases. CDR1 is SEHNR, CDR2 FQNEAQ, per germline (reference sequence). The length of the CDR3 is 14 residues. V shed 5 bases, J shed 5 bases, and the junction held 6 bases outside the gene matches. The CDR3 DNA sequence: TGTGCCAGCAGCACGGGACAGGGGATGCACGAGCAGTACTTC. This codes for CASSTGQGMHEQYF.

The chain combines TRBV12-5 with TRBJ2-3; possible D gene TRBD1, 5 bases. Germline CDR1 LGHNT, CDR2 FRNRAP. This CDR3 is 13 amino acids long. Trimming removed 2 bases from V and 4 bases from J, with 7 bases in between. The chain's CDR3 is CASGLWGADTQYF. The CDR3 coding sequence is TGTGCTAGTGGTTTGTGGGGCGCAGATACGCAGTATTTT.

The chain carries TRBV29-1 and TRBJ1-2, with D maybe TRBD1 (6 bases). V was pared by 7 bases and J by 8 bases, with 17 bases between. Germline values: CDR1 SQVTM, CDR2 ANQGSEA. The CDR3 spans 12 residues. Here the CDR3 reads CSGGQPGDGYTF. The DNA for the CDR3 is TGCAGCGGCGGACAGCCAGGAGACGGCTACACCTTC.

The gene calls are TRBV2 and TRBJ2-4; the D gene is possibly TRBD2 (5 bases). Trimming removed 4 bases from V and 7 bases from J, with 14 bases in between. The CDR3 totals 14 residues. Germline V gene data show CDR1 as SNHLY and CDR2 as FYNNEI. CDR3 sequence reads: CASSVGGPANIQYF. CDR3 DNA sequence: TGTGCCAGCAGTGTGGGCGGGCCAGCGAACATTCAGTACTTC. The full variable domain, rest sourced from reference TRBV2 and TRBJ2-4, is EPEVTQTPSHQVTQMGQEVILRCVPISNHLYFYWYRQILGQKVEFLVSFYNNEISEKSEIFDDQFSVERPDGSNFTLKIRSTKLEDSAMYFCASSVGGPANIQYFGAGTRLSVL.

For the CDR3, the DNA is TGTGCCAGCAGTTTATCGGGGATTATGAACACTGAAGCTTTCTTT. As protein: CASSLSGIMNTEAFF. The chain joins TRBV27 to TRBJ1-1; D uncertain. V was clipped by 0 bases and J by 0 bases, with 8 bases between them. CDR3 length: 15 residues. Per the germline V gene, CDR1 is MNHEY and CDR2 is SMNVEV (reference sequence).

Details on this clonotype: Germline and junction disagree at one end, which may indicate a read error. The V gene is TRBV28, the J gene TRBJ2-4, with 7 bases lining up with TRBD1. Looked up from germline, CDR1 is MDHEN and CDR2 is SYDVKM. The length of the CDR3 is 13 residues. CDR3 sequence: CASSPHDREGDNF. The CDR3 DNA sequence: TGTGCCAGCAGTCCGCACGACAGGGAAGGGGACAACTTC. Using reference TRBV28 and TRBJ2-4 for the parts outside the CDR3, the full variable domain is DVKVTQSSRYLVKRTGEKVFLECVQDMDHENMFWYRQDPGLGLRLIYFSYDVKMKEKGDIPEGYSVSREKKERFSLILESASTNQTSMYLCASSPHDREGDNFGAGTRLSVL.

The sample holds a few counts of this clonotype. The V and J genes are TRBV6-2 or TRBV6-3 and TRBJ2-7, with 11 bases matching TRBD1. The V gene end was trimmed by 6 bases and the J gene end by 3 bases; junction bases not matched to a gene: 7. The CDR3 is 15 residues long. Germline V gene lookup returns CDR1 MNHEY and CDR2 SVGEGT. The CDR3 DNA follows: TGTGCCAGCAGAGCGGACAGGGGGCCTAACTACGAGCAGTACTTC. It is translated as CASRADRGPNYEQYF.

This clonotype was detected only once. V gene TRBV20-1 combines with J gene TRBJ1-1, with D unresolved. The CDR3 contains 12 residues. The germline gives CDR1 DFQATT, CDR2 SNEGSKA (reference sequence). Between the trimmed V and J ends, which lost 5 bases and 1 base, there was a span of 8 bases. CDR3 in amino acids: CSAPRRNTEAFF. As DNA, the CDR3 is TGCAGTGCTCCTCGGAGGAACACTGAAGCTTTCTTT.

This chain joins TRBV19 and TRBJ1-5; D unresolved. The CDR3 loop spans 11 amino acids. The V gene's germline CDR1 is LNHDA and CDR2 SQIVND (reference sequence). V was cut by 10 bases and J by 5 bases, with 9 bases left in between. CDR3 sequence: CATGEYQPQHF. The CDR3 DNA is TGTGCCACTGGGGAATATCAGCCCCAGCATTTT. Combining the CDR3 with reference TRBV19 and TRBJ1-5 gives the whole variable domain DGGITQSPKYLFRKEGQNVTLSCEQNLNHDAMYWYRQDPGQGLRLIYYSQIVNDFQKGDIAEGYSVSREKKESFPLTVTSAQKNPTAFYLCATGEYQPQHFGDGTRLSIL.

The V gene is TRBV5-1, the J gene TRBJ1-2; tentative D call: TRBD1 (5 bases). Deletions cut 1 base from V and 4 bases from J, with 23 bases between. Germline lookup yields CDR1 SGHRS and CDR2 YFSETQ. The CDR3 loop spans 18 amino acids. The CDR3 sequence is CASSLTWDSGRRLYGYTF. CDR3 nucleotides: TGCGCCAGCAGCTTGACGTGGGACTCCGGACGGCGGCTCTATGGCTACACCTTC.

The rearrangement links TRBV12-3 or TRBV12-4 to TRBJ2-2, with unresolved D. The V end was cut by 7 bases, the J end by 0 bases, with 9 bases between. There are 14 residues in the CDR3. The CDR3 DNA is TGTGCCAGCACCATAAGCTCGAACACCGGGGAGCTGTTTTTT. Amino acids: CASTISSNTGELFF.

Notes on this clonotype: The junction departs from the called germline gene at one end, perhaps through a read error. The J gene is TRBJ1-2, the V gene TRBV6-1; the D is unclear. Germline CDR1 and CDR2: MNHNS and SASEGT. The CDR3 spans 12 residues. CDR3 bases: TGTGCCGGCAGCTGGCGGAACTATGGCTACACCTTC. Encoded protein: CAGSWRNYGYTF.

This clonotype has only a few counts. This sequence joins TRBV6-5 and TRBJ1-2, with D possibly being TRBD1 (6 bases). With 2 bases removed from V and 3 bases from J, the gap between germline ends came to 13 bases. CDR3 length: 15 amino acids. The germline V gene has CDR1 MNHEY and CDR2 SVGAGI. Here the CDR3 DNA reads TGTGCCAGCAGTTACGCGGGGGCGGCAGACTATGGCTACACCTTC. This codes for CASSYAGAADYGYTF.

The rearrangement links TRBV5-1 to TRBJ2-7; D is possibly TRBD2 (5 bases). The germline V gene encodes CDR1 SGHRS and CDR2 YFSETQ. The CDR3 runs to 13 residues. Trimming took 4 bases from V and 11 from J, leaving 19 bases between them. The CDR3 here is CASSTENSLREYF. CDR3 nucleotides: TGCGCCAGCAGCACGGAGAATTCACTGAGGGAGTACTTC.

The chain couples TRBV27 to TRBJ1-1; D is ambiguous. Germline V CDR1 and CDR2: MNHEY, SMNVEV (reference sequence). Trimming left V 8 bases short and J 0 bases short, with 7 bases between. The CDR3 covers 12 residues. For the CDR3, the DNA is TGTGCCAGCGGAGTCATGAACACTGAAGCTTTCTTT. The encoded protein is CASGVMNTEAFF.

The rearrangement uses TRBV20-1 and TRBJ2-5; D is unclear. CDR1 and CDR2 (germline): DFQATT, SNEGSKA (reference sequence). V shed 2 bases and J shed 1 base, with 8 bases lying between them. The CDR3 contains 13 residues. The CDR3, as DNA: TGCAGTGCTAGAATGCCCTCCCAAGAGACCCAGTACTTC. Encoded protein: CSARMPSQETQYF.

The CDR3 DNA is TGTGCCAGTAGTCGGCAGCACAATCAGCCCCAGCATTTT. This sequence encodes CASSRQHNQPQHF. The V and J genes are TRBV19 and TRBJ1-5; no clear D. V was shortened by 5 bases and J by 3 bases, with 8 bases between the two germline ends. The length of the CDR3 is 13 residues. The germline V gene has CDR1 LNHDA and CDR2 SQIVND (reference sequence).

This chain links TRBV6-2 or TRBV6-3 with TRBJ2-7; no clear D gene. V dropped 8 bases and J dropped 2 bases, with 13 bases sitting between them. Germline V CDR1 and CDR2: MNHEY, SVGEGT. The CDR3 length is 13 residues. CDR3 residues: CASAERTPYEQYF. In nucleotides, the CDR3 is TGTGCCAGCGCCGAACGAACGCCCTACGAGCAGTACTTC.

The rearrangement links TRBV18 to TRBJ2-7; D is unclear. CDR1 KGHSH and CDR2 LQKENI come from the germline V gene. The V and J ends lost 2 bases and 4 bases respectively, with 15 bases between them. The CDR3 is 15 residues long. The CDR3 protein is CASSPASRQLYEQYF. The CDR3 nucleotides read TGTGCCAGCTCACCAGCCTCGCGGCAGCTGTACGAGCAGTACTTC. Using reference TRBV18 and TRBJ2-7 for the parts outside the CDR3, the full variable domain is NAGVMQNPRHLVRRRGQEARLRCSPMKGHSHVYWYRQLPEEGLKFMVYLQKENIIDESGMPKERFSAEFPKEGPSILRIQQVVRGDSAAYFCASSPASRQLYEQYFGPGTRLTVT.

The chain couples TRBV20-1 to TRBJ2-1, with D unresolved. Per the germline V gene, CDR1 is DFQATT and CDR2 is SNEGSKA (reference sequence). V was pared by 0 bases and J by 8 bases, with 8 bases between. This CDR3 is built from 12 residues. The CDR3: CSARDEGYEQFF. DNA for the CDR3: TGCAGTGCTAGAGATGAAGGGTATGAGCAGTTCTTC.

This chain joins TRBV28 and TRBJ2-7, with D possibly matching TRBD2 (7 bases). Looked up from germline, CDR1 is MDHEN and CDR2 is SYDVKM. The CDR3 is made up of 14 amino acids. V lost 10 bases and J 0 bases, leaving 16 bases between the germline ends. CDR3 sequence reads: CAIQRGTNSYEQYF. For the CDR3, the DNA is TGTGCCATCCAAAGGGGGACTAACTCCTACGAGCAGTACTTC.

The gene calls are TRBV20-1 and TRBJ2-7; D is unclear. Trimming took off 3 bases at V and 1 base at J, with 10 bases between the two ends. The CDR3 is 13 amino acids. CDR1 is DFQATT, CDR2 SNEGSKA, per germline (reference sequence). This CDR3 is CSASRPPSYEQYF. CDR3 DNA: TGCAGTGCTAGCAGGCCCCCATCCTACGAGCAGTACTTC.

The chain has TRBV20-1 and TRBJ1-5; D call uncertain. The CDR3 consists of 14 residues. In germline, CDR1 is DFQATT, CDR2 SNEGSKA (reference sequence). V lost 0 bases to trimming and J lost 1 base, with 7 bases between them. CDR3: CSARDRPSNQPQHF. The CDR3 DNA sequence: TGCAGTGCTAGAGATCGACCCAGCAATCAGCCCCAGCATTTT.